This is a list of T cell receptor beta chains from one sample in a study of beta chain features in type 1 diabetes. Clones were read by immunoSEQ multiplex PCR, and TCRdb kept only the in-frame ones, dropping some. The sample lists roughly 260,000 clones, around 9.9% occurring once. The specimen sequenced was naive CD4+ T cells from blood. The receptors shown here come from a man aged 30-40 years with type 1 diabetes. CDR3s include the opening cysteine and the closing phenylalanine or tryptophan. A D gene is named only where the DNA matches it firmly. Rows may omit the clone size; those that give it use once, few, many or a size class.

V: TRBV5-1
size: -
D: -
J: TRBJ2-5
DNA: TGCGCCAGCAGCTACCGAGTGGAGACCCAGTACTTC
CDR3: CASSYRVETQYF

V: TRBV11-2
size: -
D: TRBD2
J: TRBJ2-6
DNA: TGTGCCAGCAGCTTAGATGTGGTAGCGGGGGGCGGGCCTGGGGCCAACGTCCTGACTTTC
CDR3: CASSLDVVAGGGPGANVLTF

V: TRBV18
size: few
D: -
J: TRBJ2-7
DNA: TGTGCCAGCTCATCCCGGAGAGAGCAGTACTTC
CDR3: CASSSRREQYF

V: TRBV7-9
size: -
D: -
J: TRBJ1-3
DNA: TGTGCCAGCAGCTTTCCAGGTGGAAACACCATATATTTT
CDR3: CASSFPGGNTIYF

V: TRBV5-1
size: -
D: -
J: TRBJ1-1
DNA: TGCGCCAGCAGCTTGCCAGGGACTGAAGCTTTCTTT
CDR3: CASSLPGTEAFF

V: TRBV27
size: few
D: -
J: TRBJ1-2
DNA: TGTGCCAGCAGTTTATTGGAAGGGGATGGCTACACCTTC
CDR3: CASSLLEGDGYTF

V: TRBV27
size: few
D: TRBD1
J: TRBJ1-1
DNA: TGTGCCAGCAGTTTCGGGACAGGGTGGGGCACTGAAGCTTTCTTT
CDR3: CASSFGTGWGTEAFF

V: TRBV2
size: few
D: -
J: TRBJ2-3
DNA: TGTGCCAGCAGCACAGCAGCCTCAGATACGCAGTATTTT
CDR3: CASSTAASDTQYF

V: TRBV5-1
size: -
D: TRBD1
J: TRBJ1-2
DNA: TGCGCCAGCAGCTTGGGATCCACGGGGACAGGACGTTATGGCTACACCTTC
CDR3: CASSLGSTGTGRYGYTF

V: TRBV28
size: few
D: -
J: TRBJ2-3
DNA: TGTGCCAGCAGTCCCCAGGGAAAGGGGTTCACAGATACGCAGTATTTT
CDR3: CASSPQGKGFTDTQYF

V: TRBV28
size: -
D: -
J: TRBJ2-7
DNA: TGTGCCAGCAAGGGGGAGACCTACGAGCAGTACTTC
CDR3: CASKGETYEQYF

V: TRBV7-2
size: -
D: -
J: TRBJ2-5
DNA: TGTGCCAGCAGCTCACAGCCCACATCTTACCAAGAGACCCAGTACTTC
CDR3: CASSSQPTSYQETQYF

V: TRBV7-2
size: -
D: -
J: TRBJ2-3
DNA: TGTGCCAGCAGCTTAGATCGGGGTTCAGATACGCAGTATTTT
CDR3: CASSLDRGSDTQYF

V: TRBV7-9
size: -
D: -
J: TRBJ1-5
DNA: TGTGCCAGCAGCCAAGATATCGGTCAGCCCCAGCATTTT
CDR3: CASSQDIGQPQHF

V: TRBV5-1
size: few
D: TRBD2
J: TRBJ2-5
DNA: TGCGCCAGCAGCGATTATCTAGCGGGGGGACAAGAGACCCAGTACTTC
CDR3: CASSDYLAGGQETQYF

V: TRBV19
size: -
D: -
J: TRBJ2-2
DNA: TGTGCCAGTAGTATAGAGGGCAGGTCCACCGGGGAGCTGTTTTTT
CDR3: CASSIEGRSTGELFF

V: TRBV7-9
size: -
D: -
J: TRBJ2-5
DNA: TGTGCCAGCAGCTTGAGTCGAGAGACCCAGTACTTC
CDR3: CASSLSRETQYF

V: TRBV5-1
size: -
D: TRBD1
J: TRBJ1-2
DNA: TGCGCCAGCAGCGGTAAGGGCCCGTTAGGGACAGAAGACTATGGCTACACCTTC
CDR3: CASSGKGPLGTEDYGYTF

V: TRBV29-1
size: many
D: -
J: TRBJ2-5
DNA: TGCAGCGGGGGAGAACGAGAGACCCAGTACTTC
CDR3: CSGGERETQYF

V: TRBV28
size: few
D: TRBD1
J: TRBJ1-1
DNA: TGTGCCAGCAGTTTATTAGACAGGGGAACTGAAGCTTTCTTT
CDR3: CASSLLDRGTEAFF

V: TRBV5-8
size: -
D: TRBD1
J: TRBJ2-3
DNA: TGTGCCAGCAGCGTGACAGGGGCAGATACGCAGTATTTT
CDR3: CASSVTGADTQYF

V: TRBV5-1
size: -
D: TRBD2
J: TRBJ2-1
DNA: TGCGCCAGCAGCTTGCGGGGGGGAGAAGATGAGCAGTTCTTC
CDR3: CASSLRGGEDEQFF

V: TRBV7-2
size: few
D: TRBD1
J: TRBJ1-6
DNA: TGTGCCAGCAGCCAGGGACAGCTCCGCCTCCACTTT
CDR3: CASSQGQLRLHF

V: TRBV7-3
size: once
D: TRBD1
J: TRBJ1-1
DNA: TGTGCCAGCAGCTTCACAACAGGGGGCTTGGGGGCTTTCTTT
CDR3: CASSFTTGGLGAFF

V: TRBV18
size: few
D: TRBD1
J: TRBJ2-1
DNA: TGTGCCAGCTCCCGGGACAGGGTCCACAATGAGCAGTTCTTC
CDR3: CASSRDRVHNEQFF

V: TRBV2
size: -
D: -
J: TRBJ1-6
DNA: TGTGCCAGCAGTGAAATCGGCCAACGGAGCTTCCACTTT
CDR3: CASSEIGQRSFHF